Shown below are 10 T cell receptor beta chains from a single sample sequenced in a study of control samples from healthy donors and cancer patients (TCRdb year 2020). Libraries were constructed by the immunoSEQ multiplex PCR assay. TCRdb carries this immuneACCESS record with in-frame sequences only. Its versions omit some clonotypes, under half of them owing to an unresolved V gene in the studies checked, with the rest unexplained. The sample yields some 250,000 clones; roughly 80% were counted once. Clones ranked in the top ten supply 13% of the sample. The sequenced material came from PBMCs. Every receptor here comes from a woman aged 60-75 years with lung cancer.

This chain links TRBV5-8 with TRBJ1-1; D uncertain. Per germline, CDR1 SGHTS and CDR2 YDEGEE. The ends were cut back, 0 bases at V and 8 bases at J, with 11 bases in the middle. This CDR3 has 13 residues. The CDR3 DNA sequence: TGTGCCAGCAGCTTGGGGCCTGGGAGGGAAGCTTTCTTT. Protein: CASSLGPGREAFF. The whole variable domain, remainder taken from reference TRBV5-8 and TRBJ1-1, is EAGVTQSPTHLIKTRGQQATLRCSPISGHTSVYWYQQALGLGLQFLLWYDEGEERNRGNFPPRFSGRQFPNYSSELNVNALELEDSALYLCASSLGPGREAFFGQGTRLTVV.

This chain connects TRBV7-9 to TRBJ2-2; the D is unclear. The length of the CDR3 is 12 residues. With 1 base removed from V and 6 bases from J, the gap between germline ends came to 3 bases. CDR1 is SEHNR, CDR2 FQNEAQ, per germline (reference sequence). This chain's CDR3 is CASSLEAGELFF. CDR3 nucleotide sequence: TGTGCCAGCAGCTTAGAGGCCGGGGAGCTGTTTTTT.

The chain combines TRBV19 with TRBJ1-5; 7 bases align to TRBD1. The germline CDR1 and CDR2 sequences are LNHDA and SQIVND (reference sequence). V dropped 5 bases and J dropped 1; count of bases not matched to a gene: 2. The CDR3 totals 14 residues. The DNA for the CDR3 is TGTGCCAGTAGTGAGGACAGGAGCAATCAGCCCCAGCATTTT. This encodes CASSEDRSNQPQHF.

To note about this clone: Other DNA variants within this sample encode the same CDR3. The chain employs TRBV12-3 or TRBV12-4 and TRBJ1-1; no clear D. The CDR3 extends over 11 amino acids. With 2 bases removed from V and 6 bases from J, the gap between germline ends came to 4 bases. CDR3 protein: CASSLTSEAFF. In nucleotides, the CDR3 is TGTGCCAGCAGTTTAACGTCTGAAGCTTTCTTT.

The V and J genes are TRBV18 and TRBJ1-2; 11 nucleotides match TRBD1. Germline assignment: CDR1 KGHSH and CDR2 LQKENI. The CDR3 extends over 14 amino acids. The V and J ends lost 3 bases and 8 bases, in that order; junction bases with no gene match: 5. The CDR3 DNA reads TGTGCCAGCTCACCCGGACAGGGGGCGCGAGGCTACACCTTC. Protein sequence: CASSPGQGARGYTF.

The V call is TRBV5-1, the J call TRBJ2-2, with unresolved D. Germline V gene data show CDR1 as SGHRS and CDR2 as YFSETQ. CDR3 size: 15 residues. The germline V and J ends were trimmed by 0 bases and 9 bases, with 15 bases remaining between them. This CDR3 is CASSLGDLGIRELFF. In DNA, the CDR3 is TGCGCCAGCAGCTTGGGGGATTTGGGGATCCGGGAGCTGTTTTTT.

The chain joins TRBV4-1 to TRBJ2-3; 7 bases agree with TRBD1. This CDR3 is 15 amino acids long. V lost 4 bases to trimming and J lost 3 bases; unmatched junction nucleotides: 7. Germline CDR1 reads MGHRA; CDR2 reads YSYEKL. The CDR3 region is CASSPGQDRTDTQYF. The DNA for the CDR3 is TGCGCCAGCAGCCCCGGACAGGATCGAACAGATACGCAGTATTTT.

The chain links TRBV19 to TRBJ2-7, with a tentative D call TRBD2 (5 bases). With 7 bases removed from V and 2 bases from J, the gap between germline ends came to 15 bases. CDR3 length equals 14 residues. Germline V gene data show CDR1 as LNHDA and CDR2 as SQIVND (reference sequence). The CDR3 coding sequence is TGTGCCAGTAAGATGGGCGGGCGTCCCTACGAGCAGTACTTC. Encoded protein: CASKMGGRPYEQYF.

The chain carries TRBV25-1 and TRBJ2-1, with D possibly matching TRBD1 (8 bases). Germline V gives CDR1 MGHDK, CDR2 SYGVNS. Trimming removed 5 bases from V and 5 bases from J, with 13 bases in between. This CDR3 region has 14 residues. The CDR3 protein is CASSKQGGDNEQFF. The DNA of the CDR3 is TGTGCCAGCAGTAAACAGGGGGGGGACAATGAGCAGTTCTTC.

The chain is built from TRBV7-8 and TRBJ2-5; 12 bases fit TRBD2. Germline CDR1 reads SGHVS; CDR2 reads FQNEAQ. Unmatched junction bases numbered 6, after V lost 5 bases and J lost 2 bases. This CDR3 has 16 amino acids. The CDR3 DNA reads TGTGCCAGCAGCCGAGGACTAGCGGGGACTCAAGAGACCCAGTACTTC. Its translation: CASSRGLAGTQETQYF.